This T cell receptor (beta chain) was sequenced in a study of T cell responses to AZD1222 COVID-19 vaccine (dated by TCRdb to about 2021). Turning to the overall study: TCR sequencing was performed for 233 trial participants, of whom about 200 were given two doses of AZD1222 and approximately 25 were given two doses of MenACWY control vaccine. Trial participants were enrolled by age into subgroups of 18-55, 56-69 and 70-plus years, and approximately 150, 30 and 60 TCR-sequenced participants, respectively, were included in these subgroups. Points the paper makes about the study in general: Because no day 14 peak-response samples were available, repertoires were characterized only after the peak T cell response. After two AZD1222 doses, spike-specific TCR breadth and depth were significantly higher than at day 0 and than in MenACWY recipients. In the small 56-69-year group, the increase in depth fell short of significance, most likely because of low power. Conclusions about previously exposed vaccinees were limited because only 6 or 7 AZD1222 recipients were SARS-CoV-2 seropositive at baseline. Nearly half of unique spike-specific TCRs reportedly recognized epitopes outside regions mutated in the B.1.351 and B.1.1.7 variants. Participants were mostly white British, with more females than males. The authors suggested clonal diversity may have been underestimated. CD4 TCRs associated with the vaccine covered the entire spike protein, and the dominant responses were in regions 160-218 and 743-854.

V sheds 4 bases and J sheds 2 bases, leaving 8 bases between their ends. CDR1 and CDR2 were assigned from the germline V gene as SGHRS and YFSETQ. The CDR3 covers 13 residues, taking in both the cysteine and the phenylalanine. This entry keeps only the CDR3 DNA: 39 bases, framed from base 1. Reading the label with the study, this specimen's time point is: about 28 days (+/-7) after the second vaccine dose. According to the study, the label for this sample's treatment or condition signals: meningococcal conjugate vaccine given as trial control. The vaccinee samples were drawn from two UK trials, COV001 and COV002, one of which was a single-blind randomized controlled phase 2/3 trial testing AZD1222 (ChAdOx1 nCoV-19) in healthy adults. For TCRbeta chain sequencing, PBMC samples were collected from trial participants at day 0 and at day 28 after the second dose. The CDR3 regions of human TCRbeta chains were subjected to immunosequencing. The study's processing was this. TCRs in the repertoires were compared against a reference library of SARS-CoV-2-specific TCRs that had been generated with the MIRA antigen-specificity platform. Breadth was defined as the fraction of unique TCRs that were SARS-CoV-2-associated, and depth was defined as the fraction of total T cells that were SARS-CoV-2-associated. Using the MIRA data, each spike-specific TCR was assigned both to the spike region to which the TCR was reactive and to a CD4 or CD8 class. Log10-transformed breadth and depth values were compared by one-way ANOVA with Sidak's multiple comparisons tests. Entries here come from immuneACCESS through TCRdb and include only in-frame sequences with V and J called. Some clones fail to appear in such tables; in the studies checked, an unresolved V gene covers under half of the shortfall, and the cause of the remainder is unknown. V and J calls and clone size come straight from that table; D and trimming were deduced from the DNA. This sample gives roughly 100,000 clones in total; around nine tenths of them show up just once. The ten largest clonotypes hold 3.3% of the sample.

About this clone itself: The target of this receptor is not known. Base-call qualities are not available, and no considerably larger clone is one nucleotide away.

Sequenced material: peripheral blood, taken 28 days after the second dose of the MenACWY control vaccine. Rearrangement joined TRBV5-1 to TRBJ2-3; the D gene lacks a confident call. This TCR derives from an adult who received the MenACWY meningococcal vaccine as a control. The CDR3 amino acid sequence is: CASSAELTDTQYF. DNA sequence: TGCGCCAGCAGCGCCGAGCTCACAGATACGCAGTATTTT.